This TCR beta chain was recovered during a study of CD8 T cells in ankylosing spondylitis. Points from the study as a whole: Researchers report that disease-linked clones proved CD8+ and relatively rare in peripheral blood. One TCR beta motif, made up of seven to nine highly homologous variants, appeared characteristic of ankylosing spondylitis blood. Researchers reportedly found disease-linked clones significantly enriched in matched ankylosing spondylitis synovial fluid.

The germline V gene has CDR1 DFQATT and CDR2 SNEGSKA (reference sequence). The CDR3 length is 14 residues. In TCRdb, the 5' RACE reads were re-called with MiXCR into one record per CDR3 protein. The table includes some 240,000 distinct CDR3 sequences, 8% to 9.5% detected once. This clonotype occurred many times. Its antigen remains unknown. The sample was blood, either unsorted or a sorted T cell fraction (not recorded which). This TCR came from a male donor with ankylosing spondylitis or in good health (not recorded which). The chain combines TRBV20-1 with TRBJ2-1; 10 positions agree with TRBD2. Here the CDR3 reads CTTTLAGERNEQFF. CDR3 nucleotides: TGCACGACAACGCTAGCGGGAGAAAGGAATGAGCAGTTCTTC.